The clone carrying this TCR beta chain was detected a few times. The antigen is unknown. This entry belongs to a study of CD8 T cells in ankylosing spondylitis. Overall study findings and caveats: In ankylosing spondylitis blood, a motif of seven or eight highly homologous TCR beta variants appeared characteristic.

The CDR3 loop spans 15 amino acids. V shed 4 bases and J shed 0 bases, with 7 bases lying between them. Per the germline V gene, CDR1 is LGHDT and CDR2 is YNNKEL (reference sequence). One entry per CDR3 protein results from TCRdb running MiXCR on the 5' RACE reads. The sample shows fewer than 550,000 distinct CDR3 sequences, approximately 5% of them seen only once. The sample comprised blood, either unsorted or a sorted T cell fraction (not recorded which). The clonotype comes from a male donor with ankylosing spondylitis. J is TRBJ1-6 and V is TRBV3-1, with D perhaps matching TRBD1 (5 bases). The CDR3 loop reads CASSRQSSYNSPLHF. CDR3 nucleotide sequence: TGTGCCAGCAGCCGACAGAGCTCCTATAATTCACCCCTCCACTTT.